A single sample gave rise to the 21 T cell receptor beta chains below, sequenced in a study of blood T cell repertoires in COVID-19. Clones were sequenced by immunoSEQ multiplex PCR, and TCRdb holds only the in-frame ones, with some missing. The sample shows about 250,000 clones, around four fifths of them seen only once. Sequencing used peripheral blood. Source of these receptors: a man at least 80 years old with acute or convalescent COVID-19.

The chain couples TRBV3-1 (or the pseudogene TRBV3-2) to TRBJ1-2; D gene unclear. CDR3 length: 12 amino acids. Trimming left V 4 bases short and J 4 bases short, with 7 bases between. Germline V gene data show CDR1 as LGHDT and CDR2 as YNNKEL (reference sequence). CDR3 DNA sequence: TGTGCCAGCAGCCCCGGGAGCTATGGCTACACCTTC. Translation gives CASSPGSYGYTF.

V and J are TRBV4-1 and TRBJ2-7, with 8 nucleotides matching TRBD2. Germline-derived CDR1 and CDR2 are MGHRA and YSYEKL. The CDR3 extends over 15 amino acids. The trim removed 0 bases at V and 2 bases at J, leaving 3 bases unmatched. The CDR3 sequence is CASSQERGATYEQYF. The CDR3 region has the DNA TGCGCCAGCAGCCAAGAGCGGGGGGCGACCTACGAGCAGTACTTC.

The gene calls are TRBV10-1 and TRBJ2-5; no firm D call. The length of the CDR3 is 14 residues. Trimming pared 0 bases from V and 5 bases from J, leaving 10 bases between. Germline loops: CDR1 WNHNN, CDR2 SYGVQD (reference sequence). The CDR3 spells CASSESLEDETQYF. The DNA of the CDR3 is TGCGCCAGCAGTGAGTCGCTAGAGGATGAGACCCAGTACTTC.

This chain links TRBV19 with TRBJ1-1; D perhaps matches TRBD1 (6 bases). Germline values: CDR1 LNHDA, CDR2 SQIVND (reference sequence). V gave up 3 bases and J gave up 1 base, with 12 bases separating them. The CDR3 consists of 15 residues. DNA for the CDR3: TGTGCCAGTAGTATCCCATGGACAGCGAACACTGAAGCTTTCTTT. It encodes CASSIPWTANTEAFF.

The chain recombines TRBV6-5 with TRBJ2-7; 7 positions match TRBD2. The CDR3 has 14 amino acids. The germline V gene has CDR1 MNHEY and CDR2 SVGAGI. J lost 2 bases, V lost 6 bases, and 7 bases had no gene match. The CDR3 here is CASRAREGPYEQYF. The CDR3 nucleotides read TGTGCCAGCAGGGCGAGGGAGGGCCCCTACGAGCAGTACTTC.

The chain is built from TRBV5-4 and TRBJ2-3; 9 nucleotides match TRBD1. CDR1 is SGHNT and CDR2 is YYREEE in the germline V gene (reference sequence). The CDR3 loop spans 15 amino acids. After removal of 4 bases from V and 3 bases from J, the junction contained 6 bases not matched to a gene. The CDR3 sequence is CASSHRDRVTDTQYF. CDR3 nucleotide sequence: TGTGCCAGCAGCCACCGGGACAGGGTAACAGATACGCAGTATTTT.

V gene TRBV29-1 combines with J gene TRBJ1-1; 8 nucleotides agree with TRBD1. CDR1 SQVTM and CDR2 ANQGSEA come from the germline V gene. This CDR3 is 13 amino acids long. V gave up 6 bases and J gave up 3 bases; unmatched junction bases: 6. In nucleotides, the CDR3 is TGCAGCGTAAGGACAGGGCCCGACACTGAAGCTTTCTTT. It specifies CSVRTGPDTEAFF.

The chain carries TRBV9 and TRBJ1-2; TRBD1 aligns across 10 bases. Germline V gene data show CDR1 as SGDLS and CDR2 as YYNGEE. V dropped 2 bases and J dropped 8; count of bases not matched to a gene: 9. There are 15 residues in the CDR3. The CDR3 DNA follows: TGTGCCAGCAGCGTTACCGGGACAGGGGAGAGGGGCTACACCTTC. Protein: CASSVTGTGERGYTF.

The rearrangement joins TRBV5-5 to TRBJ2-1; the match to TRBD1 covers 8 bases. CDR1 and CDR2 from the germline V gene are SGHKS and YYEKEE (reference sequence). The CDR3 runs to 13 residues. J lost 5 bases, V lost 5 bases, and 3 bases had no gene match. CDR3 in amino acids: CASSRQGNNEQFF. The CDR3 coding sequence is TGTGCCAGCAGTCGACAGGGGAACAATGAGCAGTTCTTC.

On this clone itself: Different DNA sequences within this sample yield the same CDR3. V is TRBV5-1 and J is TRBJ2-5, with TRBD2 identical over 10 bases. The ends lost 7 bases at V and 5 bases at J; junction bases unmatched: 5. The CDR3 contains 13 residues. Per germline, CDR1 SGHRS and CDR2 YFSETQ. CDR3 in amino acids: CASSPGLAETQYF. In DNA form, the CDR3 reads TGCGCCAGCTCCCCGGGACTAGCGGAGACCCAGTACTTC.

CDR3 bases: TGTGCCAGCAGTGAAGCGCGATCCGGGACTAGCAGGTACTTC. Amino acids: CASSEARSGTSRYF. The chain joins TRBV2 to TRBJ2-4; 9 nucleotides agree with TRBD2. Germline V CDR1 and CDR2: SNHLY, FYNNEI. The CDR3 is made up of 14 amino acids. The ends lost 0 bases at V and 15 bases at J; junction bases unmatched: 9.

CDR3 amino acids: CASSYGLAGPYEQYF. CDR3 nucleotides: TGTGCCAGCAGTTACGGTCTAGCGGGACCCTACGAGCAGTACTTC. V gene TRBV6-5 combines with J gene TRBJ2-7; 9 bases map to TRBD2. This CDR3 comprises 15 residues. Trimming cost V 2 bases and J 2 bases; bases outside gene matches: 4. Germline CDR1 MNHEY, CDR2 SVGAGI.

This clone was picked up one time. The chain couples TRBV6-1 to TRBJ1-1; perhaps TRBD1 as D (5 bases). V was clipped by 3 bases and J by 4 bases, with 12 bases between them. The CDR3 is made up of 14 amino acids. Germline V gene sequence: CDR1 MNHNS, CDR2 SASEGT. CDR3 protein: CASSERRQSTEAFF. CDR3 DNA sequence: TGTGCCAGCAGTGAGCGGAGACAGTCCACTGAAGCTTTCTTT.

V usage is TRBV28 and J usage is TRBJ2-4; 10 bases are a match to TRBD1. V lost 3 bases to trimming and J lost 10 bases; unmatched junction nucleotides: 15. The CDR3 sequence is 17 residues long. The germline V gene encodes CDR1 MDHEN and CDR2 SYDVKM. CDR3 coding DNA: TGTGCCAGCAGTTTTTACCTGCGGGACAGGGGTACTCCGATTCAGTACTTC. Its protein is CASSFYLRDRGTPIQYF.

The genes are TRBV27 and TRBJ2-4; D is undetermined. Germline assignment: CDR1 MNHEY and CDR2 SMNVEV (reference sequence). This CDR3 spans 14 amino acids. V was pared by 0 bases and J by 10 bases, with 13 bases between. The CDR3 DNA follows: TGTGCCAGCAGTTTATCCCGGAACGCGGCTATTCAGTACTTC. Translating gives CASSLSRNAAIQYF.

This chain joins TRBV11-2 and TRBJ2-7, with D possibly matching TRBD1 (5 bases). The CDR3 consists of 14 residues. CDR1 and CDR2 from the germline V gene are SGHAT and FQNNGV. V dropped 1 base and J dropped 3 bases, with 10 bases sitting between them. CDR3 sequence: CASSLGQNNYEQYF. The DNA for the CDR3 is TGTGCCAGCAGCTTAGGACAGAACAACTACGAGCAGTACTTC. Complete variable domain (other parts from reference TRBV11-2 and TRBJ2-7): EAGVAQSPRYKIIEKRQSVAFWCNPISGHATLYWYQQILGQGPKLLIQFQNNGVVDDSQLPKDRFSAERLKGVDSTLKIQPAKLEDSAVYLCASSLGQNNYEQYFGPGTRLTVT.

The chain employs TRBV7-7 and TRBJ2-1, with TRBD1 identical over 9 bases. Per the germline V gene, CDR1 is SSHAT and CDR2 is FNYEAQ (reference sequence). The CDR3 length is 16 residues. The V segment lost 5 bases and the J segment 6 bases; nucleotides outside the gene matches: 11. This chain's CDR3 is CASSLGTGTGINEQFF. DNA for the CDR3: TGTGCCAGCAGCCTGGGGACCGGGACAGGGATCAATGAGCAGTTCTTC. The full variable domain, rest sourced from reference TRBV7-7 and TRBJ2-1, is GAGVSQSPRYKVTKRGQDVTLRCDPISSHATLYWYQQALGQGPEFLTYFNYEAQPDKSGLPSDRFSAERPEGSISTLTIQRTEQRDSAMYRCASSLGTGTGINEQFFGPGTRLTVL.

The genes are TRBV6-6 and TRBJ2-7, with D possibly matching TRBD2 (6 bases). This CDR3 is built from 13 residues. Trimming took 5 bases from V and 5 from J, leaving 13 bases between them. Germline V gene lookup returns CDR1 MNHNY and CDR2 SVGAGI (reference sequence). The CDR3 DNA reads as TGTGCCAGCAGTGGTAGCGGATCCAACGAGCAGTACTTC. This sequence encodes CASSGSGSNEQYF.

For the CDR3, the DNA is TGCGCCAGCAGCCGGGGGGACGGTTATGACTATGGCTACACCTTC. This encodes CASSRGDGYDYGYTF. V and J are TRBV5-1 and TRBJ1-2; D may be TRBD1 (5 bases). The CDR3 runs to 15 residues. CDR1 and CDR2 (germline): SGHRS, YFSETQ. Trimming left V 4 bases short and J 3 bases short, with 16 bases between.

The genes are TRBV10-3 and TRBJ2-2, with TRBD2 matching over 7 bases. The CDR3 covers 16 residues. Germline V gene lookup returns CDR1 ENHRY and CDR2 SYGVKD. The V segment lost 3 bases and the J segment 1 base; nucleotides outside the gene matches: 5. CDR3 sequence: CAISDFSGQNTGELFF. The DNA of the CDR3 is TGTGCCATCAGTGACTTTAGCGGGCAGAACACCGGGGAGCTGTTTTTT.

V usage is TRBV6-6 and J usage is TRBJ2-7; 7 positions match TRBD2. V was pared by 0 bases and J by 3 bases, with 5 bases of the junction left unmatched. Germline-derived CDR1 and CDR2 are MNHNY and SVGAGI (reference sequence). This CDR3 spans 15 amino acids. The CDR3 is CASSYSGGSGYEQYF. In DNA form, the CDR3 reads TGTGCCAGCAGTTACTCGGGCGGGAGTGGCTACGAGCAGTACTTC.